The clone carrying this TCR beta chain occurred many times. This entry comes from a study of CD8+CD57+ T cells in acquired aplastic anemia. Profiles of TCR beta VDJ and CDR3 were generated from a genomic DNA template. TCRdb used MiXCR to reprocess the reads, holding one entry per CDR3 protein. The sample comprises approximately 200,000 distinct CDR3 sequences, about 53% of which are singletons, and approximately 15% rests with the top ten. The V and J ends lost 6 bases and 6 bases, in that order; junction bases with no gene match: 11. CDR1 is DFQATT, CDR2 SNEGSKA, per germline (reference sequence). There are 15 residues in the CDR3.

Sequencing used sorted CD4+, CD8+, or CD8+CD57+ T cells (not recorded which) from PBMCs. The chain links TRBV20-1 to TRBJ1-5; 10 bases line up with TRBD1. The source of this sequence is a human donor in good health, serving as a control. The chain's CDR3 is CSAQRTGGSGQPQHF. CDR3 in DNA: TGCAGTGCCCAACGGACAGGGGGGAGCGGTCAGCCCCAGCATTTT.